These 27 T cell receptor beta chains originate from one sample sequenced in a study of regulatory T cells in long-lasting Graves disease. Building the TCR beta libraries relied on iRepertoire HTBI primers, and CDR3 regions underwent Arm-PCR. TCRdb analysed the multiplex PCR reads with MiXCR anew, one entry per CDR3 protein. The sample includes 450,000 to 650,000 distinct CDR3 sequences, 15% to 20% of them seen just once. The time point: newly diagnosed GD, antithyroid drugs for less than 3 months. Extracted PBMC RNA gave rise to the TCR library. The same sample was also used in a study of T cells in Graves' hyperthyroidism and ophthalmopathy.

The sample in question was peripheral blood mononuclear cells (PBMCs), obtained at new diagnosis, from a patient treated with antithyroid drugs. The source of these receptors is a woman aged 35-65 years with Graves disease.

This clonotype was seen at least ten times. The chain joins TRBV19 to TRBJ1-4; TRBD1 might be the D (5 bases). CDR3 size: 13 residues. Trimming cost V 3 bases and J 5 bases, with 7 bases left between them. Germline V gene sequence: CDR1 LNHDA, CDR2 SQIVND (reference sequence). The CDR3 spells CASSIRQNEKLFF. CDR3 sequence (DNA): TGTGCCAGTAGTATCCGACAGAATGAAAAACTGTTTTTT.

This clonotype was counted at least ten times. The chain carries TRBV20-1 and TRBJ2-2; the match to TRBD1 covers 8 bases. Germline loops: CDR1 DFQATT, CDR2 SNEGSKA (reference sequence). The CDR3 sequence is 12 residues long. Trimming cost V 2 bases and J 8 bases; bases outside gene matches: 1. CDR3 nucleotide sequence: TGCAGTGCTAGACAGGGGGCAGGGGAGCTGTTTTTT. It specifies CSARQGAGELFF.

The sample holds a few counts of this clonotype. The V call is TRBV7-3, the J call TRBJ1-6, with a possible D match to TRBD1 (6 bases). CDR3 length equals 13 residues. Deletions cut 8 bases from V and 10 bases from J, with 15 bases between. The germline V gene encodes CDR1 SGHTA and CDR2 FQGTGA. CDR3 sequence (DNA): TGTGCCAGCGCGAGGGGGGAACGGTCACCCCTCCACTTT. Translating gives CASARGERSPLHF.

There are many counts of this clonotype. The genes are TRBV19 and TRBJ1-1, with 9 bases fitting TRBD1. The V gene's germline CDR1 is LNHDA and CDR2 SQIVND (reference sequence). This CDR3 has 15 residues. Losses at the gene ends were 4 bases for V and 3 bases for J; bases not matched to a gene: 6. The CDR3 loop reads CASSRQGQGHTEAFF. CDR3 in DNA: TGTGCCAGTAGTAGGCAAGGACAGGGGCACACTGAAGCTTTCTTT. Variable domain in full (rest from reference TRBV19 and TRBJ1-1): DGGITQSPKYLFRKEGQNVTLSCEQNLNHDAMYWYRQDPGQGLRLIYYSQIVNDFQKGDIAEGYSVSREKKESFPLTVTSAQKNPTAFYLCASSRQGQGHTEAFFGQGTRLTVV.

In regard to this clonotype: This could be a read error, since a much larger clone is one nucleotide away. The chain couples TRBV6-1 to TRBJ1-3, with D unclear. The CDR3 covers 14 residues. Germline V lookup: CDR1 MNHNS, CDR2 SASEGT. V dropped 5 bases and J dropped 2 bases, with 10 bases sitting between them. The CDR3, as DNA: TGTGCCAGCAGTCTCACACTCCCTGGAAACACCATATATTTT. It is translated as CASSLTLPGNTIYF.

There are many counts of this clonotype. CDR3 region: CASSGIGGYDEQYF. CDR3 coding DNA: TGTGCCAGCAGCGGAATAGGGGGCTACGATGAGCAGTACTTC. This sequence joins TRBV11-2 and TRBJ2-7; 7 bases fit TRBD1. CDR1 is SGHAT, CDR2 FQNNGV, per germline. CDR3 length: 14 residues. The V gene end was trimmed by 5 bases and the J gene end by 7 bases; junction bases not matched to a gene: 11.

This clonotype was observed a few times. One junction end does not reproduce the germline sequence, and a read error may be involved. The V gene is TRBV10-1, the J gene TRBJ2-5; D gene uncertain. Germline CDR1 and CDR2: WNHNN and SYGVQD (reference sequence). This CDR3 is 14 amino acids long. The CDR3 region is CASSESAGQETQYF. The CDR3 DNA reads TGCGCCAGCAGTGAGTCGGCAGGCCAAGAAACCCAGTACTTC.

This clonotype was picked up many times. The chain uses TRBV28 and TRBJ2-7; 9 positions match TRBD1. The CDR3 contains 15 residues. CDR1 and CDR2 from the germline V gene are MDHEN and SYDVKM. Unmatched junction bases numbered 6, after V lost 4 bases and J lost 2 bases. The chain's CDR3 is CASSSQGAGAYEQYF. The CDR3 DNA reads TGTGCCAGCAGTTCACAGGGGGCAGGGGCCTACGAGCAGTACTTC.

The V and J genes are TRBV6-5 and TRBJ1-2, with unresolved D. Germline V gene lookup returns CDR1 MNHEY and CDR2 SVGAGI. The CDR3 contains 12 residues. The V and J ends lost 2 bases and 4 bases respectively, with 5 bases between them. CDR3 sequence reads: CASSYDTYGYTF. The CDR3 DNA is TGTGCCAGCAGTTACGACACCTATGGCTACACCTTC.

The chain combines TRBV18 with TRBJ2-3; 11 bases align to TRBD2. The CDR3 is made up of 17 amino acids. Germline CDR1 and CDR2: KGHSH and LQKENI. The ends lost 3 bases at V and 0 bases at J; junction bases unmatched: 5. Here the CDR3 reads CASSPPWTSGSTDTQYF. The CDR3 nucleotides read TGTGCCAGCTCACCCCCCTGGACTAGCGGGAGCACAGATACGCAGTATTTT.

Points on this clonotype: A read error may be the cause here, since a much bigger clone is one base away. The rearrangement uses TRBV7-2 and TRBJ1-1, with 7 bases matching TRBD1. Per the germline V gene, CDR1 is SGHTA and CDR2 is FQGNSA. The junction had 14 bases not matched to a gene; V was cut back by 4 bases and J by 3 bases. CDR3 length equals 17 residues. CDR3 amino acids: CASSSSPGGLGDTEAFF. The CDR3 DNA follows: TGTGCCAGCAGCTCTTCTCCAGGGGGGCTAGGTGACACTGAAGCTTTCTTT.

This clonotype was counted many times. Written as DNA, the CDR3 is TGTGCCAGCAGTGAGAGGACTAGCGGCACCGGGGAGCTGTTTTTT. Its protein is CASSERTSGTGELFF. This rearrangement joins TRBV2 to TRBJ2-2; TRBD2 matches at 10 bases. The germline V gene encodes CDR1 SNHLY and CDR2 FYNNEI. The CDR3 length is 15 residues. With 3 bases clipped from V and 4 bases from J, the junction kept 2 bases outside the gene matches.

The CDR3 sequence: CASSGPGTGYNEQFF. For the CDR3, the DNA is TGTGCCAGCAGCGGACCCGGGACAGGGTATAATGAGCAGTTCTTC. V is TRBV6-2 or TRBV6-3 and J is TRBJ2-1, with TRBD1 identical over 9 bases. The CDR3 spans 15 residues. V lost 6 bases and J lost 7; bases outside the gene matches: 10. Looked up from germline, CDR1 is MNHEY and CDR2 is SVGEGT.

This clonotype has at least ten counts. This chain links TRBV7-3 with TRBJ1-1; D may be TRBD1 (6 bases). Trimming removed 5 bases from V and 7 bases from J, with 14 bases in between. The CDR3 consists of 13 residues. Germline-derived CDR1 and CDR2 are SGHTA and FQGTGA. The DNA for the CDR3 is TGTGCCAGCAGCCCGACAGGCCCGGGTGAAGCTTTCTTT. Encoded protein: CASSPTGPGEAFF.

This clonotype came up a few times. The chain combines TRBV19 with TRBJ2-1; unclear D gene. Per germline, CDR1 LNHDA and CDR2 SQIVND (reference sequence). Trimming removed 5 bases at V and 8 bases at J, with 13 bases between. CDR3 length: 13 amino acids. The CDR3 loop is CASSPLGWHEQFF. DNA for the CDR3: TGTGCCAGTAGTCCTCTCGGTTGGCATGAGCAGTTCTTC.

The DNA for the CDR3 is TGTGCCAGCATCCGGGGGTCCACCGGGGAGCTGTTTTTT. This sequence encodes CASIRGSTGELFF. The chain couples TRBV12-3 or TRBV12-4 to TRBJ2-2; TRBD2 might be the D (6 bases). Trimming took off 7 bases at V and 4 bases at J, with 10 bases between the two ends. The CDR3 contains 13 residues.

This clonotype showed up just a few times. The rearrangement links TRBV28 to TRBJ1-2; unclear D gene. CDR3 size: 13 residues. Germline assignment: CDR1 MDHEN and CDR2 SYDVKM. V lost 6 bases and J 7 bases, leaving 15 bases between the germline ends. The CDR3 DNA reads as TGTGCCAGCAGCTCCGACCTGTTTATTGGCTACACCTTC. Translation gives CASSSDLFIGYTF.

In its sample, this clonotype was seen many times. The V gene is TRBV11-2, the J gene TRBJ2-2; 7 nucleotides agree with TRBD2. The CDR3 is 15 residues long. Germline lookup yields CDR1 SGHAT and CDR2 FQNNGV. V lost 5 bases, J lost 6 bases, and 9 bases stayed unmatched. The DNA of the CDR3 is TGTGCCAGCAGCCCAGGTGGCGGGGGAGCCGGGGAGCTGTTTTTT. Translating it yields CASSPGGGGAGELFF.

This clonotype came up many times. This sequence joins TRBV3-1 and TRBJ2-2; D might be TRBD1 (5 bases). This CDR3 comprises 13 residues. The V end lost 6 bases, the J end lost 6 bases, and 11 bases lay between the germline ends. Germline lookup yields CDR1 LGHDT and CDR2 YNNKEL (reference sequence). CDR3 coding DNA: TGTGCCAGCAGTCAACAAGGGGCCGGGGAGCTGTTTTTT. Residues: CASSQQGAGELFF.

This clonotype turned up a few times. The chain uses TRBV19 and TRBJ2-3; D is perhaps TRBD2 (5 bases). Trimming left V 6 bases short and J 4 bases short, with 17 bases between. The germline V gene has CDR1 LNHDA and CDR2 SQIVND (reference sequence). The length of the CDR3 is 15 residues. CDR3 DNA: TGTGCCAGTAGGTTGGGCCGAGACTACGCAGATACGCAGTATTTT. Translated: CASRLGRDYADTQYF.

The J gene is TRBJ1-6, the V gene TRBV4-2; D unclear. Looked up from germline, CDR1 is LGHNA and CDR2 is YNFKEQ. With 1 base removed from V and 14 bases from J, the gap between germline ends came to 12 bases. There are 13 residues in the CDR3. CDR3 nucleotide sequence: TGTGCCAGCAGCCAAGTCCGATCGGCCACCCTCCACTTT. This gives the protein CASSQVRSATLHF.

This clonotype was counted ten times or more. The V call is TRBV12-3 or TRBV12-4, the J call TRBJ2-7; D unclear. Trimming removed 6 bases from V and 4 bases from J, with 19 bases in between. CDR3 length: 15 residues. This CDR3 is CASSSTKAGRYEQYF. CDR3 in DNA: TGTGCCAGCAGCTCAACGAAGGCCGGTCGTTACGAGCAGTACTTC.

This clonotype has a handful of counts. V usage is TRBV9 and J usage is TRBJ2-3; D is possibly TRBD1 (8 bases). CDR1 is SGDLS and CDR2 is YYNGEE in the germline V gene. V dropped 4 bases and J dropped 3 bases, with 15 bases sitting between them. The CDR3 contains 15 residues. CDR3 bases: TGTGCCAGCAGCTCCCACAGGGGGGGGACAGATACGCAGTATTTT. Amino acid sequence: CASSSHRGGTDTQYF.

This clonotype showed up many times. The chain employs TRBV3-1 and TRBJ1-5; D is unresolved. The CDR3 runs to 14 residues. Germline V CDR1 and CDR2: LGHDT, YNNKEL (reference sequence). V shed 4 bases and J shed 4 bases, with 11 bases lying between them. In DNA form, the CDR3 reads TGTGCCAGCAGCCCAAGTACGGTGAATCAGCCCCAGCATTTT. Amino acids: CASSPSTVNQPQHF.

The rearrangement uses TRBV6-2 or TRBV6-3 and TRBJ1-3; the D gene is possibly TRBD1 (6 bases). The CDR3 spans 16 residues. The germline V gene encodes CDR1 MNHEY and CDR2 SVGEGT. V lost 5 bases to trimming and J lost 0 bases, with 14 bases between them. CDR3 DNA: TGTGCCAGCAGTGTGGGACATCTCCTCTCTGGAAACACCATATATTTT. This codes for CASSVGHLLSGNTIYF.

This clonotype was seen more than once but under ten times. The genes are TRBV25-1 and TRBJ2-7; D gene ambiguous. The CDR3 sequence is 15 residues long. Germline loops: CDR1 MGHDK, CDR2 SYGVNS. Trimming pared 1 base from V and 2 bases from J, leaving 12 bases between. CDR3 loop: CASSELGQPPYEQYF. The CDR3 DNA reads TGTGCCAGCAGTGAATTGGGCCAGCCCCCCTACGAGCAGTACTTC.

The table lists this clonotype with a few counts. The gene calls are TRBV27 and TRBJ1-6, with D perhaps matching TRBD1 (6 bases). CDR1 and CDR2 (germline): MNHEY, SMNVEV (reference sequence). The ends were cut back, 5 bases at V and 7 bases at J, with 9 bases in the middle. The CDR3 totals 13 residues. The CDR3 region is CASSHRVNSPLHF. The CDR3 nucleotides read TGTGCCAGCAGTCACAGGGTAAATTCACCCCTCCACTTT.